The source of this T cell receptor beta chain is a study of CD8 T cells in Susac syndrome. RNA in amounts of 0.5 to 1 ug was reverse transcribed with random hexamers. The CDR3 of TCR beta was amplified by immunoSEQ multiplex PCR across 54 Vbeta and 13 Jbeta. TCRdb reprocessed the immunoSEQ multiplex PCR reads with MiXCR, giving one entry per CDR3 protein. The sample lists roughly 200,000 distinct CDR3 sequences, 90% to 95% occurring once. General study points: Expansion of clones was not seen in the CD4+ T cell repertoires of Susac syndrome.

The TEMRA cells underwent FACS enrichment, while the CD8+ and CD4+ T cells underwent negative isolation. Concerning this clonotype: The target antigen is unknown.

The germline V and J ends were trimmed by 1 base and 4 bases, with 8 bases remaining between them. The CDR3 sequence is 14 residues long. Germline V CDR1 and CDR2: MGHRA, YSYEKL. The gene calls are TRBV4-1 and TRBJ1-3; D is uncertain. This TCR came from a human donor with Susac syndrome. Sequences were obtained from CD4+ T cells from PBMCs. This CDR3 reads CASSQGGNGNTIYF. CDR3 coding DNA: TGCGCCAGCAGCCAAGGAGGGAACGGAAACACCATATATTTT.